This record covers a single TCR beta chain. Per the germline V gene, CDR1 is SGHRS and CDR2 is YFSETQ. CDR3 length: 16 residues. For each CDR3 protein, TCRdb gives one entry from its re-call of the 5' RACE reads, without DNA. The sample's table shows 350,000 to 400,000 distinct CDR3 sequences. This entry comes from a study of T cells expressing NK-cell markers. The clonotype comes from a woman aged 50 to 65 in good health. Sequenced input: blood T cells: a sorted CD56 or NKG2C T cell subset, CD4+ or CD8+ T cells, or bulk PBMC T cells (not recorded which). This chain uses TRBV5-1 with TRBJ2-3; TCRdb proposes TRBD2, but this gene call is untestable without DNA. This CDR3 is CASSSSLAGGSDTQYF.